The 6 T cell receptor beta chains given below trace back to one sample, sequenced in a study of blood T cell repertoires in COVID-19. Sequenced by immunoSEQ multiplex PCR; TCRdb stores in-frame clones only, minus some. Seen here are about 440,000 clones, about 91% observed once, and the top ten hold roughly 13%. Sequencing was done on a sample of peripheral blood. The receptors were sampled from a woman in her forties or fifties with COVID-19, enrolled during active disease.

This clone showed up just once. The same CDR3 arises from other DNA sequences in this sample as well. The V gene is TRBV20-1, the J gene TRBJ1-2; D perhaps matches TRBD1 (5 bases). Per germline, CDR1 DFQATT and CDR2 SNEGSKA (reference sequence). Trimming shortened V by 6 bases and J by 2 bases, and 7 bases separated the two germline ends. The CDR3 extends over 11 amino acids. CDR3 sequence: CSATGNYGYTF. CDR3 DNA: TGCAGTGCCACAGGAAACTATGGCTACACCTTC.

The chain couples TRBV5-1 to TRBJ2-1, with TRBD2 matching over 15 bases. The CDR3 extends over 16 amino acids. The germline gives CDR1 SGHRS, CDR2 YFSETQ. Germline trimming cut 4 bases from V and 8 bases from J; bases unmatched to any gene: 7. The CDR3 loop is CASSLGLAGGRDEQFF. CDR3 sequence (DNA): TGCGCCAGCAGCCTAGGACTAGCGGGGGGGCGTGATGAGCAGTTCTTC.

This chain connects TRBV5-5 to TRBJ2-1, with D perhaps matching TRBD1 (5 bases). The CDR3 is 14 amino acids. Germline V lookup: CDR1 SGHKS, CDR2 YYEKEE (reference sequence). Trimming took off 4 bases at V and 7 bases at J, with 15 bases between the two ends. CDR3 in amino acids: CASSPLVGENEQFF. CDR3 DNA: TGTGCCAGCAGCCCACTTGTAGGGGAAAATGAGCAGTTCTTC.

The chain has TRBV2 and TRBJ2-7, with TRBD2 identical over 9 bases. Germline V CDR1 and CDR2: SNHLY, FYNNEI. The CDR3 totals 13 residues. The V segment lost 8 bases and the J segment 4 bases; nucleotides outside the gene matches: 6. CDR3 region: CASRLAGDYEQYF. The CDR3 DNA sequence: TGTGCCAGCCGTTTAGCGGGGGATTACGAGCAGTACTTC.

The rearrangement links TRBV15 to TRBJ1-2, with TRBD1 matching 7 bases. V lost 0 bases to trimming and J lost 4 bases; unmatched junction nucleotides: 8. Germline CDR1 LNHNV, CDR2 YYDKDF (reference sequence). The CDR3 is 16 amino acids. In DNA, the CDR3 is TGTGCCACCAGCAGAGATCGGGTCAGGGGGACCTATGGCTACACCTTC. Protein: CATSRDRVRGTYGYTF.

The chain has TRBV5-4 and TRBJ2-3, with a weak D call TRBD1 (6 bases). Germline CDR1 reads SGHNT; CDR2 reads YYREEE (reference sequence). The V end was cut by 4 bases, the J end by 0 bases, with 12 bases between. CDR3 length: 15 residues. As DNA, the CDR3 is TGTGCCAGCAGCACAGGACAGCCTAGCACAGATACGCAGTATTTT. It encodes CASSTGQPSTDTQYF.